This T cell receptor (beta chain) was documented in a study of CD8+ T cells in alopecia areata. Study-wide background: Each day, treated patients took oral tofacitinib twice, at 5 to 10 mg per dose. Study-wide findings and caveats: Normal scalp showed lower clonality than lesional scalp, especially alopecia totalis/universalis. Numerous expanded lesional clones remained in scalp and blood during tofacitinib.

Treatment specified: oral pan-JAK inhibitor, 5-10 mg twice daily. Researchers took lesional scalp punch biopsies and peripheral blood from people who were alopecia areata patients. The authors extracted RNA and reverse transcribed it into cDNA as the sequencing template. Here immunoSEQ multiplex PCR was the method, and the copy in TCRdb shows in-frame clones only, minus some. There are 150,000 to 200,000 clones in the sample; 60% occur only once, and about 0.94% lies in the top ten. On this clone itself: The antigen is not known.

The germline V gene encodes CDR1 DFQATT and CDR2 SNEGSKA (reference sequence). The CDR3 contains 11 residues. Trimming shortened V by 3 bases and J by 6 bases, and 7 bases separated the two germline ends. The TCR sequence derives from a human donor with alopecia areata. The chain carries TRBV20-1 and TRBJ2-3; no clear D gene. Source: CD4+ T cells sorted from blood, taken at week 24, from a patient treated with tofacitinib. Written as DNA, the CDR3 is TGCAGTGCTAGTTTGTGGGATACGCAGTATTTT. It encodes CSASLWDTQYF.